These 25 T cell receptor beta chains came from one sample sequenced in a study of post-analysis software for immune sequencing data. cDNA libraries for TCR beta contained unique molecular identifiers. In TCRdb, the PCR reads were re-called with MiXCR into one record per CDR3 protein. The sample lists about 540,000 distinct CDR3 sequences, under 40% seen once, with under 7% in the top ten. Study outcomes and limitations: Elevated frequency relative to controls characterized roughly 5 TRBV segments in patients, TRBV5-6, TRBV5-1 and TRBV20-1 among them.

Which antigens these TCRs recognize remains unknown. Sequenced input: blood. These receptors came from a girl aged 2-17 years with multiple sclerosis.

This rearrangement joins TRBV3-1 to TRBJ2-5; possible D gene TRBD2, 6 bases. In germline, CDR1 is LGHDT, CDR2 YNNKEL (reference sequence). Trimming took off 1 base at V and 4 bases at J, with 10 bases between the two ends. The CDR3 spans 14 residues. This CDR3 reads CASSQGREAETQYF. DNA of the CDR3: TGTGCCAGCAGCCAAGGGAGGGAGGCAGAGACCCAGTACTTC.

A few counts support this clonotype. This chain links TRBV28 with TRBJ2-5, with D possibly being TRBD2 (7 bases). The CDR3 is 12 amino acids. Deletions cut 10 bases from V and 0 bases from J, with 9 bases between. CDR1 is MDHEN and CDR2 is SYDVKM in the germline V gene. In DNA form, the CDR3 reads TGTGCCACCGGGGGGCACCAAGAGACCCAGTACTTC. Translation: CATGGHQETQYF.

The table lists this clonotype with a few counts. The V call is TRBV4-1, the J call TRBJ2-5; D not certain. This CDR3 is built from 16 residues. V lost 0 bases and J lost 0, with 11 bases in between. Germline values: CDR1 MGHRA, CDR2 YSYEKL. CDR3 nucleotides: TGCGCCAGCAGCCAAGAAGGTCAGACCAACCAAGAGACCCAGTACTTC. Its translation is CASSQEGQTNQETQYF.

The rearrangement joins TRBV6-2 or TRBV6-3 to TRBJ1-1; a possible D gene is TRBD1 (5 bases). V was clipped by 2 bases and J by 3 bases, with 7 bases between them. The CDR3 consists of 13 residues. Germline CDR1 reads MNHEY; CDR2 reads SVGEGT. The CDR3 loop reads CASSYQGYTEAFF. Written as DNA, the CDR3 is TGTGCCAGCAGTTACCAGGGATACACTGAAGCTTTCTTT.

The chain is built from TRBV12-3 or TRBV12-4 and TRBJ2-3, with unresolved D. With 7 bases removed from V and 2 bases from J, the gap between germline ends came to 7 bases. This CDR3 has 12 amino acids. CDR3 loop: CASNLDTDTQYF. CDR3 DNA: TGTGCCAGCAACCTAGACACAGATACGCAGTATTTT.

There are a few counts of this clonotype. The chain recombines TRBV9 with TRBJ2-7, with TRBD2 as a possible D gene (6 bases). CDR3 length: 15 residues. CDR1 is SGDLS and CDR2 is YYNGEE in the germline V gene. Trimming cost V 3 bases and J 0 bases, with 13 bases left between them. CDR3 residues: CASSEGLGSSYEQYF. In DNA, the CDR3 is TGTGCCAGCAGCGAGGGACTGGGGAGCTCCTACGAGCAGTACTTC.

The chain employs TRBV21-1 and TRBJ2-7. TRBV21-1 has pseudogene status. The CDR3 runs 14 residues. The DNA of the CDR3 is TGTGCCAGCAGCAAAAATCGGGGTGTGGGTGAGCAGTACTTC. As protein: CASSKNRGVGEQYF.

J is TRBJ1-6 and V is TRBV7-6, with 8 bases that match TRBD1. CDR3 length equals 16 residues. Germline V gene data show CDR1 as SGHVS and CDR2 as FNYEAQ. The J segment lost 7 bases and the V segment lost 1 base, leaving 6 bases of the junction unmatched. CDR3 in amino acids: CASSLGAGGWNSPLHF. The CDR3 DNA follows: TGTGCCAGCAGCTTAGGGGCAGGGGGCTGGAATTCACCCCTCCACTTT. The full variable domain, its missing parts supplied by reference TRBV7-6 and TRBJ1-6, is GAGVSQSPRYKVTKRGQDVALRCDPISGHVSLYWYRQALGQGPEFLTYFNYEAQQDKSGLPNDRFSAERPEGSISTLTIQRTEQRDSAMYRCASSLGAGGWNSPLHFGNGTRLTVT.

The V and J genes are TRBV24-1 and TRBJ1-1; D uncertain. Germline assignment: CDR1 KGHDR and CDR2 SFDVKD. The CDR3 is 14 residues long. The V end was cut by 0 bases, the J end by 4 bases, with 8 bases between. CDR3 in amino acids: CATSDLSRSTEAFF. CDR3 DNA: TGTGCCACCAGTGATTTGTCACGTAGCACTGAAGCTTTCTTT.

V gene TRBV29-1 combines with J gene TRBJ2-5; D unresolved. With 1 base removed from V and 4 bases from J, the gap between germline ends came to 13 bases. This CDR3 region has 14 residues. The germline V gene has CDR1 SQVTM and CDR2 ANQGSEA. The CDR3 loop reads CSVEGWEATETQYF. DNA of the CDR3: TGCAGCGTTGAAGGGTGGGAAGCGACAGAGACCCAGTACTTC.

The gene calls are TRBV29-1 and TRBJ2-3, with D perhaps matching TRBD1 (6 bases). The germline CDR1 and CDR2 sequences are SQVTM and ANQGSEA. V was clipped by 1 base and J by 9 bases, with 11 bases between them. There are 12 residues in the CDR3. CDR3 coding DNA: TGCAGCGTTGAAGTCCAGGGGTACACGCAGTATTTT. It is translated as CSVEVQGYTQYF.

The CDR3 DNA reads as TGCGCCAGCAGCTTCGGGCAGACGGGGGACACTGAAGCTTTCTTT. Its translation is CASSFGQTGDTEAFF. The J gene is TRBJ1-1, the V gene TRBV5-1; D possibly corresponds to TRBD1 (5 bases). The CDR3 has 15 amino acids. Trimming cost V 2 bases and J 3 bases, with 14 bases left between them. The germline V gene has CDR1 SGHRS and CDR2 YFSETQ.

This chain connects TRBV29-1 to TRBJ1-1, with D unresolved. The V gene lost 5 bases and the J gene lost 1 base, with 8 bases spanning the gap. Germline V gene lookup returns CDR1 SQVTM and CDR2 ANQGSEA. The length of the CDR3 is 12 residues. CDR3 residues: CSVQEQNTEAFF. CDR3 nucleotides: TGCAGCGTTCAGGAGCAGAACACTGAAGCTTTCTTT.

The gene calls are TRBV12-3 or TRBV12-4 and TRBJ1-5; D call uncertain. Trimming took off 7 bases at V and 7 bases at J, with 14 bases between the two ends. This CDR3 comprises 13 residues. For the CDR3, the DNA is TGTGCCAGCACCCCATCGTCGGCCCAGCCCCAGCATTTT. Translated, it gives CASTPSSAQPQHF.

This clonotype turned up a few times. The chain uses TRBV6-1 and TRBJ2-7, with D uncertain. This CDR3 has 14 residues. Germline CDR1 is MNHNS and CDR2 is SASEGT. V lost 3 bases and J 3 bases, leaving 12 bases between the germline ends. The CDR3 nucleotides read TGTGCCAGCAGTGAGGCCAACATTTTCTACGAGCAGTACTTC. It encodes CASSEANIFYEQYF.

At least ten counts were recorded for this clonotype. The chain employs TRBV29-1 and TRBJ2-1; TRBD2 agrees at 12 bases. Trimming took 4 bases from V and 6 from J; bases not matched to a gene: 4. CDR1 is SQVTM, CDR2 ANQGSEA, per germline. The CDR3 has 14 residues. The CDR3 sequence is CSVGTSGGFNEQFF. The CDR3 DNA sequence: TGCAGCGTTGGTACTAGCGGGGGGTTCAATGAGCAGTTCTTC.

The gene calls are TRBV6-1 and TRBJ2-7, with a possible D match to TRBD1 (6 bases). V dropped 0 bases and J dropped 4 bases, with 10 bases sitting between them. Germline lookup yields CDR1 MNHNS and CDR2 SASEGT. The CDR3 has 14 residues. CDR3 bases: TGTGCCAGCAGTGAAGCGCCCGGGACATACGAGCAGTACTTC. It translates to CASSEAPGTYEQYF.

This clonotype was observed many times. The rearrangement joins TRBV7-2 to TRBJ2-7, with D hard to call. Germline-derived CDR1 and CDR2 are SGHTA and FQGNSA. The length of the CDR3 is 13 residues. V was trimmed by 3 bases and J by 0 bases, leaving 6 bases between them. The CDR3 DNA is TGTGCCAGCAGCTTGAGTCCCTCCTACGAGCAGTACTTC. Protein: CASSLSPSYEQYF.

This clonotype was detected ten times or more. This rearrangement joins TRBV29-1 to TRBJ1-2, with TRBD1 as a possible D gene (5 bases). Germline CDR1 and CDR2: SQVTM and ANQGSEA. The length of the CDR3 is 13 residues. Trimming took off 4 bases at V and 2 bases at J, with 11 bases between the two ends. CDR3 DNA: TGCAGCGTTGGGGGGATTGAAAACTATGGCTACACCTTC. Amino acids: CSVGGIENYGYTF.

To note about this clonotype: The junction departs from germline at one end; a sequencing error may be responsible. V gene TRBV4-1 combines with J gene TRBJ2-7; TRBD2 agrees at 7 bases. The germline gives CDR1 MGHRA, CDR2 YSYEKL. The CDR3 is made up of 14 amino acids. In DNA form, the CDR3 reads TGCGCCAGCCGCCAAGTTGCGGGGGATTACGAGCAGTACTTC. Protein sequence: CASRQVAGDYEQYF.

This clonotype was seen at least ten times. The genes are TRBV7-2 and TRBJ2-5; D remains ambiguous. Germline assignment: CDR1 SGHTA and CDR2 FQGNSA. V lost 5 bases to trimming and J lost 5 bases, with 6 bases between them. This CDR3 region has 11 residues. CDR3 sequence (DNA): TGTGCCAGCAGCGCACGGGAGACCCAGTACTTC. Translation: CASSARETQYF.

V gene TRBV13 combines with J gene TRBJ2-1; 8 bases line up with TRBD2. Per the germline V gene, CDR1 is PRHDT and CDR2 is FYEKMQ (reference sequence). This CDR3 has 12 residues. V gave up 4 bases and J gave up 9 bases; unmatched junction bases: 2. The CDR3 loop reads CASSSGTSEQFF. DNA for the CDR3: TGTGCCAGCAGCTCCGGGACTAGTGAGCAGTTCTTC. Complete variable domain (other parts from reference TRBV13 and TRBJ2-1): AAGVIQSPRHLIKEKRETATLKCYPIPRHDTVYWYQQGPGQDPQFLISFYEKMQSDKGSIPDRFSAQQFSDYHSELNMSSLELGDSALYFCASSSGTSEQFFGPGTRLTVL.

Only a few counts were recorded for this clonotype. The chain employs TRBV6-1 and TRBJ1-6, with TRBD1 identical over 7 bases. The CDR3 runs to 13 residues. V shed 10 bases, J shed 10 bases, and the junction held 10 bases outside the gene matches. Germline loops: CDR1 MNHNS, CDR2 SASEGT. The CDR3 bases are TGTGCCACCTTATTGACAGGGAACTCACCCCTCCACTTT. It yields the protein CATLLTGNSPLHF.

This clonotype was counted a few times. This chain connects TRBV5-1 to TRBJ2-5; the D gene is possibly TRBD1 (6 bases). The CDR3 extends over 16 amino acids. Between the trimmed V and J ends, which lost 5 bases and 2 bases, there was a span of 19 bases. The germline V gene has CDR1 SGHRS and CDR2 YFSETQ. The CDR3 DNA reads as TGCGCCAGCAGTTCCAGCTCCGGGACACCTCAAGAGACCCAGTACTTC. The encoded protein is CASSSSSGTPQETQYF.

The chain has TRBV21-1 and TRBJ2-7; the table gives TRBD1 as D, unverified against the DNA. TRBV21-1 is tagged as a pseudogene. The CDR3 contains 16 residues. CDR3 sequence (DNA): TGTGCCAGCAGCACCCCGGGCAGCTCCCTTACCTACGAGCAGTACTTC. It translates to CASSTPGSSLTYEQYF.